Below are 28 T cell receptor beta chains sequenced from a single sample in a study of PD-1 blockade in classical Hodgkin lymphoma. Brentuximab vedotin exposure varied among the patients, all of whom had relapsed after autologous stem cell transplantation. Sequencing used immunoSEQ multiplex PCR; TCRdb keeps in-frame clones, though not all of them. Here the sample spans over 25,000 clones, roughly 78% being singletons. Sequences were derived from peripheral blood mononuclear cells (PBMCs), sampled before the second cycle of nivolumab. Receptor source: a human donor with classical Hodgkin lymphoma.

The genes are TRBV7-3 and TRBJ2-1, with a possible D match to TRBD2 (5 bases). Trimming cost V 3 bases and J 1 base, with 16 bases left between them. Germline V CDR1 and CDR2: SGHTA, FQGTGA. The length of the CDR3 is 17 residues. The CDR3 here is CASSLSGSAVSYNEQFF. In nucleotides, the CDR3 is TGTGCCAGCAGCTTGTCGGGGAGCGCGGTTTCCTACAATGAGCAGTTCTTC.

The chain recombines TRBV28 with TRBJ2-1; D uncertain. The ends were cut back, 5 bases at V and 7 bases at J, with 18 bases in the middle. The CDR3 contains 15 residues. Per the germline V gene, CDR1 is MDHEN and CDR2 is SYDVKM. CDR3 in DNA: TGTGCCAGCAGTCAGTCAACACGATTTGGGAATGAGCAGTTCTTC. Protein: CASSQSTRFGNEQFF.

The V gene is TRBV27, the J gene TRBJ2-7; 10 bases agree with TRBD2. The CDR3 length is 15 residues. Germline assignment: CDR1 MNHEY and CDR2 SMNVEV (reference sequence). V dropped 6 bases and J dropped 2; count of bases not matched to a gene: 7. CDR3 DNA sequence: TGTGCCAGCAGACCCTCTCTAGCGGGGGCCTACGAGCAGTACTTC. It encodes CASRPSLAGAYEQYF.

The chain has TRBV7-9 and TRBJ2-3; D gene ambiguous. CDR3 length: 12 amino acids. The germline V and J ends were trimmed by 6 bases and 5 bases, with 9 bases remaining between them. Looked up from germline, CDR1 is SEHNR and CDR2 is FQNEAQ (reference sequence). CDR3 in DNA: TGTGCCAGCAGGTGGCTGGGAGATACGCAGTATTTT. It specifies CASRWLGDTQYF.

For the CDR3, the DNA is TGTGCCAGCAGTTACGGAGGGGGAATCACTGAAGCTTTCTTT. It translates to CASSYGGGITEAFF. The J gene is TRBJ1-1, the V gene TRBV6-5, with D possibly being TRBD1 (6 bases). CDR1 MNHEY and CDR2 SVGAGI come from the germline V gene. The CDR3 runs 14 residues. V dropped 2 bases and J dropped 4 bases, with 11 bases sitting between them.

This chain connects TRBV28 to TRBJ2-7; possibly TRBD2 for D (5 bases). The V gene lost 10 bases and the J gene lost 9 bases, with 22 bases spanning the gap. The CDR3 consists of 13 residues. The germline CDR1 and CDR2 sequences are MDHEN and SYDVKM. DNA for the CDR3: TGTGCCACCTCCGTACGAATCTACGAGGGGCAGTACTTC. Protein: CATSVRIYEGQYF. The variable domain in full, with the rest retrieved from reference TRBV28 and TRBJ2-7, is DVKVTQSSRYLVKRTGEKVFLECVQDMDHENMFWYRQDPGLGLRLIYFSYDVKMKEKGDIPEGYSVSREKKERFSLILESASTNQTSMYLCATSVRIYEGQYFGPGTRLTVT.

This clone was recorded only once. The rearrangement joins TRBV2 to TRBJ2-7; no reliable D call. With 1 base removed from V and 5 bases from J, the gap between germline ends came to 9 bases. The germline V gene encodes CDR1 SNHLY and CDR2 FYNNEI. CDR3 length equals 13 residues. In DNA, the CDR3 is TGTGCCAGCAGTGAAGGGAGCTTCGACGAGCAGTACTTC. As protein: CASSEGSFDEQYF. The full variable domain, in which reference TRBV2 and TRBJ2-7 provide the parts outside the CDR3, is EPEVTQTPSHQVTQMGQEVILRCVPISNHLYFYWYRQILGQKVEFLVSFYNNEISEKSEIFDDQFSVERPDGSNFTLKIRSTKLEDSAMYFCASSEGSFDEQYFGPGTRLTVT.

The rearrangement links TRBV28 to TRBJ2-6; D possibly uses TRBD1 or TRBD2 (5 bases each). Germline V gene lookup returns CDR1 MDHEN and CDR2 SYDVKM. V was trimmed by 5 bases and J by 1 base, leaving 15 bases between them. This CDR3 contains 17 residues. CDR3 in DNA: TGTGCCAGCAGTACCTCCGGCGAGGGGTCTGGGGCCAACGTCCTGACTTTC. It translates to CASSTSGEGSGANVLTF.

The chain carries TRBV11-2 and TRBJ1-2, with D possibly TRBD1 on 5 matching bases. The CDR3 contains 17 residues. Looked up from germline, CDR1 is SGHAT and CDR2 is FQNNGV. The V gene lost 1 base and the J gene lost 6 bases, with 21 bases spanning the gap. The CDR3 protein is CASSLVRGRSNVDGYTF. For the CDR3, the DNA is TGTGCCAGCAGCTTAGTTCGGGGCCGCTCGAACGTCGATGGCTACACCTTC.

This chain links TRBV7-9 with TRBJ1-1; 8 bases map to TRBD1. CDR1 is SEHNR, CDR2 FQNEAQ, per germline (reference sequence). The length of the CDR3 is 14 residues. Trimming removed 2 bases from V and 5 bases from J; junction bases left unmatched: 4. CDR3 in amino acids: CASSLSGGETEAFF. The CDR3 DNA follows: TGTGCCAGCAGCTTATCAGGGGGCGAGACTGAAGCTTTCTTT.

This clone was seen once. The chain employs TRBV19 and TRBJ1-1, with no clear D. CDR1 and CDR2 (germline): LNHDA, SQIVND (reference sequence). Trimming pared 1 base from V and 5 bases from J, leaving 8 bases between. This CDR3 is built from 13 residues. This chain's CDR3 is CASSIAWGTEAFF. The CDR3 DNA reads as TGTGCCAGTAGTATAGCGTGGGGAACTGAAGCTTTCTTT.

This clone was detected once. The rearrangement uses TRBV28 and TRBJ2-7, with D possibly TRBD1 on 5 matching bases. This CDR3 has 17 residues. Trimming shortened V by 6 bases and J by 0 bases, and 21 bases separated the two germline ends. The germline V gene has CDR1 MDHEN and CDR2 SYDVKM. The CDR3 here is CASSLEYRPTFSYEQYF. In nucleotides, the CDR3 is TGTGCCAGCAGCCTAGAATACAGGCCCACCTTCTCCTACGAGCAGTACTTC.

The V and J genes are TRBV4-3 and TRBJ1-4, with no clear D. CDR1 is LGHNA, CDR2 YSLEER, per germline. With 4 bases removed from V and 2 bases from J, the gap between germline ends came to 11 bases. This CDR3 spans 15 amino acids. In DNA, the CDR3 is TGCGCCAGCAGCCCAGCGGCGCAGACTAATGAAAAACTGTTTTTT. Its protein is CASSPAAQTNEKLFF.

The chain is built from TRBV19 and TRBJ2-1, with 12 bases lining up with TRBD2. The CDR3 spans 14 residues. Looked up from germline, CDR1 is LNHDA and CDR2 is SQIVND (reference sequence). V was clipped by 4 bases and J by 9 bases; unmatched bases: 4. CDR3 sequence: CASSTSGGAAEQFF. CDR3 nucleotides: TGTGCCAGTAGTACTAGCGGGGGGGCCGCTGAGCAGTTCTTC.

This chain joins TRBV7-2 and TRBJ2-3; a possible D gene is TRBD2 (6 bases). The germline V and J ends were trimmed by 8 bases and 0 bases, with 15 bases remaining between them. Germline V lookup: CDR1 SGHTA, CDR2 FQGNSA. The CDR3 is made up of 15 amino acids. The CDR3 region has the DNA TGTGCCAGCCAGGCGGGGACGACTAGCACAGATACGCAGTATTTT. Protein: CASQAGTTSTDTQYF.

V gene TRBV30 combines with J gene TRBJ1-2; D gene ambiguous. Trimming left V 0 bases short and J 4 bases short, with 15 bases between. This CDR3 spans 15 amino acids. The germline CDR1 and CDR2 sequences are GTSNPN and SVGIG (reference sequence). CDR3 region: CAWSVRLNSPYGYTF. CDR3 bases: TGTGCCTGGAGTGTACGGCTGAACTCACCCTATGGCTACACCTTC. Based on the CDR3 plus reference TRBV30 and TRBJ1-2, the full variable domain is SQTIHQWPATLVQPVGSPLSLECTVEGTSNPNLYWYRQAAGRGLQLLFYSVGIGQISSEVPQNLSASRPQDRQFILSSKKLLLSDSGFYLCAWSVRLNSPYGYTFGSGTRLTVV.

CDR3: CASSPLEGTYNEQFF. The CDR3, as DNA: TGTGCCAGCAGTCCCCTTGAGGGGACCTACAATGAGCAGTTCTTC. The chain employs TRBV28 and TRBJ2-1; TRBD1 or TRBD2 may be the D gene (5 bases each). The CDR3 sequence is 15 residues long. Germline assignment: CDR1 MDHEN and CDR2 SYDVKM. The V gene lost 5 bases and the J gene lost 2 bases, with 13 bases spanning the gap. The full variable domain, its missing parts supplied by reference TRBV28 and TRBJ2-1, is DVKVTQSSRYLVKRTGEKVFLECVQDMDHENMFWYRQDPGLGLRLIYFSYDVKMKEKGDIPEGYSVSREKKERFSLILESASTNQTSMYLCASSPLEGTYNEQFFGPGTRLTVL.

This clone was observed once. The chain uses TRBV9 and TRBJ2-6, with 10 bases aligning to TRBD1. CDR3 length: 15 amino acids. Germline assignment: CDR1 SGDLS and CDR2 YYNGEE. Unmatched junction bases numbered 3, after V lost 2 bases and J lost 7 bases. DNA of the CDR3: TGTGCCAGCAGCGTTCGGACAGGGGGAGCCAACGTCCTGACTTTC. Protein sequence: CASSVRTGGANVLTF. Full variable domain (outside the CDR3, taken from reference TRBV9 and TRBJ2-6): DSGVTQTPKHLITATGQRVTLRCSPRSGDLSVYWYQQSLDQGLQFLIQYYNGEERAKGNILERFSAQQFPDLHSELNLSSLELGDSALYFCASSVRTGGANVLTFGAGSRLTVL.

The chain employs TRBV7-9 and TRBJ2-2, with a possible D match to TRBD2 (5 bases). The CDR3 length is 14 residues. Trimming pared 3 bases from V and 6 bases from J, leaving 11 bases between. Germline lookup yields CDR1 SEHNR and CDR2 FQNEAQ (reference sequence). CDR3 sequence (DNA): TGTGCCAGCAGCTTTTCGGGGTGGGCCGGGGAGCTGTTTTTT. This encodes CASSFSGWAGELFF.

This clone turned up a few times. V gene TRBV7-9 combines with J gene TRBJ1-3; D call uncertain. V gave up 5 bases and J gave up 1 base, with 9 bases separating them. The germline V gene has CDR1 SEHNR and CDR2 FQNEAQ (reference sequence). The CDR3 runs 14 residues. CDR3 DNA: TGTGCCAGCAGCGCAACAGAGTCTGGAAACACCATATATTTT. The encoded protein is CASSATESGNTIYF. The whole variable domain, filled in from reference TRBV7-9 and TRBJ1-3, reads DTGVSQNPRHKITKRGQNVTFRCDPISEHNRLYWYRQTLGQGPEFLTYFQNEAQLEKSRLLSDRFSAERPKGSFSTLEIQRTEQGDSAMYLCASSATESGNTIYFGEGSWLTVV.

The CDR3 loop is CASSQVGEAYEQYF. The CDR3, as DNA: TGCGCCAGCAGCCAAGTCGGTGAAGCCTACGAGCAGTACTTC. The rearrangement joins TRBV4-3 to TRBJ2-7; no firm D call. CDR1 and CDR2 from the germline V gene are LGHNA and YSLEER. Trimming stripped 1 base from V and 2 bases from J, with 9 bases between. The CDR3 is 14 amino acids.

This rearrangement joins TRBV28 to TRBJ1-5, with no clear D. CDR3 length: 19 residues. V was trimmed by 4 bases and J by 2 bases, leaving 24 bases between them. CDR1 and CDR2 (germline): MDHEN, SYDVKM. CDR3 loop: CASSSMAARSSSRNQPQHF. DNA of the CDR3: TGTGCCAGCAGTTCTATGGCCGCGCGGTCCTCCAGCCGCAATCAGCCCCAGCATTTT.

The J gene is TRBJ2-7, the V gene TRBV29-1; D is perhaps TRBD1 (6 bases). V dropped 1 base and J dropped 4 bases, with 11 bases sitting between them. The CDR3 contains 13 residues. Germline-derived CDR1 and CDR2 are SQVTM and ANQGSEA. CDR3 DNA: TGCAGCGTTGAAGTGAGTACAGGGTACGAGCAGTACTTC. Protein sequence: CSVEVSTGYEQYF.

This clone was seen only a few times. The chain has TRBV19 and TRBJ1-1, with a tentative D call TRBD1 (5 bases). This CDR3 is 16 amino acids long. From germline, CDR1 is LNHDA and CDR2 SQIVND (reference sequence). V was cut by 1 base and J by 6 bases, with 18 bases left in between. DNA for the CDR3: TGTGCCAGTAGTATAGTTCCAGGGAGAAGGTTTCCTGAAGCTTTCTTT. Translated, it gives CASSIVPGRRFPEAFF.

A word on this clone: At one of its ends the junction is not consistent with the germline gene, which may arise from a read error. The chain couples TRBV7-7 to TRBJ2-1; 8 bases align to TRBD1. Germline CDR1 and CDR2: SSHAT and FNYEAQ (reference sequence). This CDR3 is built from 15 residues. The CDR3 region has the DNA TGTGCTAGCAGCTTAGACAGGGGAATGTACAATGAGCAGTTCTTC. Amino acids: CASSLDRGMYNEQFF. Supplemented by reference TRBV7-7 and TRBJ2-1, the full variable domain reads GAGVSQSPRYKVTKRGQDVTLRCDPISSHATLYWYQQALGQGPEFLTYFNYEAQPDKSGLPSDRFSAERPEGSISTLTIQRTEQRDSAMYRCASSLDRGMYNEQFFGPGTRLTVL.

V usage is TRBV2 and J usage is TRBJ2-5, with D unresolved. The length of the CDR3 is 12 residues. CDR1 SNHLY and CDR2 FYNNEI come from the germline V gene. Trimming stripped 11 bases from V and 5 bases from J, with 15 bases between. In DNA, the CDR3 is TGTGCCGGGTCCCGGGCACGGGAGACCCAGTACTTC. Translated, it gives CAGSRARETQYF.

This rearrangement joins TRBV11-2 to TRBJ2-7; D is ambiguous. V lost 7 bases and J lost 0, with 16 bases in between. Germline CDR1 reads SGHAT; CDR2 reads FQNNGV. The CDR3 runs 15 residues. In nucleotides, the CDR3 is TGTGCCAGCACCCTAACGCCCTCCAACTCCTACGAGCAGTACTTC. Residues: CASTLTPSNSYEQYF.

V is TRBV7-2 and J is TRBJ2-7; D is possibly TRBD1 or TRBD2 (7 bases each). The germline gives CDR1 SGHTA, CDR2 FQGNSA. Trimming removed 5 bases at V and 4 bases at J, with 21 bases between. The CDR3 is 16 amino acids. The chain's CDR3 is CASSLREGTVVYEQYF. As DNA, the CDR3 is TGTGCCAGCAGCCTGAGGGAGGGGACAGTAGTATACGAGCAGTACTTC.